These 9 T cell receptor beta chains were sequenced from one sample in a study of shared clonotypes between healthy human individuals. Clones were read by immunoSEQ multiplex PCR, and TCRdb kept only the in-frame ones, dropping some. This sample has approximately 320,000 clones, with around 67% found just once. Sequencing was done on a sample of memory CD4+ T cells sorted from blood. The subset: CD45RA-negative fraction. The receptors come from a man aged 25 to 40 in good health.

A note on this clone: A read error may be the cause here, since a much bigger clone is one base away. The chain couples TRBV6-5 to TRBJ1-2; tentatively, D is TRBD1 (5 bases). V dropped 3 bases and J dropped 8 bases, with 16 bases sitting between them. This CDR3 comprises 14 residues. CDR1 and CDR2 (germline): MNHEY, SVGAGI. Here the CDR3 reads CASSYGGPSTGYTF. The CDR3 DNA is TGTGCCAGCAGTTATGGGGGTCCCTCTACAGGCTACACCTTC.

CDR3 residues: CAIGGPGNTIYF. Written as DNA, the CDR3 is TGTGCCATCGGGGGGCCCGGAAACACCATATATTTT. This rearrangement joins TRBV10-3 to TRBJ1-3; possible D gene TRBD1, 6 bases. Germline-derived CDR1 and CDR2 are ENHRY and SYGVKD. V was cut by 8 bases and J by 4 bases, with 9 bases left in between. CDR3 length equals 12 residues.

J is TRBJ2-7 and V is TRBV6-6, with D hard to call. Trimming took 6 bases from V and 2 from J, leaving 11 bases between them. The CDR3 extends over 13 amino acids. Germline-derived CDR1 and CDR2 are MNHNY and SVGAGI (reference sequence). The CDR3 sequence is CASSQRAPYEQYF. For the CDR3, the DNA is TGTGCCAGCAGCCAAAGGGCCCCCTACGAGCAGTACTTC.

The rearrangement uses TRBV5-8 and TRBJ2-7; D gene ambiguous. The V end lost 4 bases, the J end lost 0 bases, and 11 bases lay between the germline ends. CDR1 and CDR2 from the germline V gene are SGHTS and YDEGEE. This CDR3 has 14 amino acids. The CDR3 sequence: CASSTDGLSYEQYF. The CDR3 DNA reads TGTGCCAGCAGCACGGACGGTCTCTCCTACGAGCAGTACTTC.

The chain uses TRBV7-2 and TRBJ1-2, with unresolved D. The CDR3 sequence is 13 residues long. Germline CDR1 is SGHTA and CDR2 is FQGNSA. V lost 3 bases to trimming and J lost 4 bases, with 9 bases between them. CDR3 DNA: TGTGCCAGCAGCTTGGGATCGAGCTATGGCTACACCTTC. It encodes CASSLGSSYGYTF. Drawing the rest from reference TRBV7-2 and TRBJ1-2, the complete variable domain is GAGVSQSPSNKVTEKGKDVELRCDPISGHTALYWYRQSLGQGLEFLIYFQGNSAPDKSGLPSDRFSAERTGGSVSTLTIQRTQQEDSAVYLCASSLGSSYGYTFGSGTRLTVV.

This clone was detected a few times. The chain has TRBV7-6 and TRBJ2-3; 9 positions match TRBD1. With V trimmed by 4 bases and J by 3 bases, 14 bases remained unmatched. In germline, CDR1 is SGHVS, CDR2 FNYEAQ. The CDR3 sequence is 18 residues long. Here the CDR3 DNA reads TGTGCCAGCAGCTCCGGGACAGGGATTACGGGCGGGACAGATACGCAGTATTTT. As protein: CASSSGTGITGGTDTQYF.

In its sample, this clone was seen a few times. CDR3 bases: TGTGCCAGCAGCCAAGATGACAGGAACCCAGGGGGAAATGAGCAGTTCTTC. Translated: CASSQDDRNPGGNEQFF. The V and J genes are TRBV16 and TRBJ2-1; the match to TRBD1 covers 7 bases. This CDR3 comprises 17 residues. CDR1 and CDR2 from the germline V gene are KGHSY and FQNENV. V gave up 2 bases and J gave up 7 bases; unmatched junction bases: 14.

The genes are TRBV28 and TRBJ1-5; D is ambiguous. The CDR3 has 16 amino acids. CDR1 is MDHEN and CDR2 is SYDVKM in the germline V gene. Trimming removed 0 bases from V and 1 base from J, with 10 bases in between. The CDR3 coding sequence is TGTGCCAGCAGTTTATGGAAGGAGCCGAGCAATCAGCCCCAGCATTTT. Translated, it gives CASSLWKEPSNQPQHF.

V gene TRBV6-1 combines with J gene TRBJ2-3; 7 positions match TRBD2. This CDR3 is 16 amino acids long. With V trimmed by 0 bases and J by 2 bases, 5 bases remained unmatched. Germline CDR1 MNHNS, CDR2 SASEGT. As DNA, the CDR3 is TGTGCCAGCAGTGAAGCGGGCGGGAGTTACACAGATACGCAGTATTTT. This encodes CASSEAGGSYTDTQYF.